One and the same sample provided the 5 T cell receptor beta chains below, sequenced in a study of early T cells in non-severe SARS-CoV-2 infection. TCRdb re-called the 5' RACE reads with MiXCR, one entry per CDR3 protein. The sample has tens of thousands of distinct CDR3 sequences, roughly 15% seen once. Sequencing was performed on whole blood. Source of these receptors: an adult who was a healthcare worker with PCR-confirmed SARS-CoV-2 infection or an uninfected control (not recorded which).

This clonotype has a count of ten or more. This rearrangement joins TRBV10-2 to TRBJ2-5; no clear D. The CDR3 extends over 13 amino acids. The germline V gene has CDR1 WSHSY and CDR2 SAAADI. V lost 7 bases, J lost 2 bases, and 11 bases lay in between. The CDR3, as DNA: TGCGCCAGCACCCCCGGTCTTCAAGAGACCCAGTACTTC. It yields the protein CASTPGLQETQYF.

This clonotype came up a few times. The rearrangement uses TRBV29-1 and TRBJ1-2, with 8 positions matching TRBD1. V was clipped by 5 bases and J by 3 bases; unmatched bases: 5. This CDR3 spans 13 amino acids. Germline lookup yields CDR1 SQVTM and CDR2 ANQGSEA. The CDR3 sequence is CSVRDRGHYGYTF. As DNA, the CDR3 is TGCAGCGTTAGAGACAGGGGTCACTATGGCTACACCTTC.

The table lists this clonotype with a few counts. The CDR3 loop is CSARDHSGGETGELFF. CDR3 in DNA: TGCAGTGCTAGAGATCACAGCGGGGGCGAAACCGGGGAGCTGTTTTTT. V is TRBV20-1 and J is TRBJ2-2, with 8 bases that match TRBD2. The V gene's germline CDR1 is DFQATT and CDR2 SNEGSKA (reference sequence). Trimming cost V 0 bases and J 5 bases; bases outside gene matches: 8. The CDR3 totals 16 residues.

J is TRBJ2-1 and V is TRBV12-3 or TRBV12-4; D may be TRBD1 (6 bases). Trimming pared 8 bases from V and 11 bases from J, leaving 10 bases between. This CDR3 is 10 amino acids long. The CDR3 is CASGGGKQFF. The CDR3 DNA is TGTGCCAGCGGGGGCGGTAAGCAGTTCTTC.

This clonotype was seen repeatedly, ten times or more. The CDR3 DNA sequence: TGTGCCAGCAGCTTAGGAACAGGGACTAGTTCGGATACGCAGTATTTT. This gives the protein CASSLGTGTSSDTQYF. The chain employs TRBV11-3 and TRBJ2-3; 8 nucleotides align to TRBD2. Germline V gene lookup returns CDR1 SGHNT and CDR2 YENEEA. The V segment lost 1 base and the J segment 6 bases; nucleotides outside the gene matches: 9. The CDR3 extends over 16 amino acids.